The present T cell receptor (beta chain) was sequenced within a study of shared clonotypes between healthy human individuals. Only a few counts were recorded for this clone. Its matching antigen is unknown. Original data processing: Filtering differed since immunoSEQ provided only junctions, with no quality scores. This table comes from immunoSEQ multiplex PCR, and its TCRdb copy is limited to in-frame clones, with some not included. V, J and clone size reflect that table, while D and trimming were determined from the DNA. Here the sample spans approximately 980,000 clones, 76% being singletons. With 8 bases removed from V and 6 bases from J, the gap between germline ends came to 13 bases. Germline V gene sequence: CDR1 WNHNN, CDR2 SYGVQD (reference sequence). The CDR3 consists of 13 residues. Findings and limits, study-wide: A generally larger estimated richness was seen in naive subsets than in memory subsets. The authors sampled blood alone, and tissue repertoires likely differ.

Splitting of CD4+ cells produced CD45RA+ naive and CD45RA-negative memory subsets. The sequenced sample consisted of memory CD4+ T cells sorted from blood. This sample's subset: CD45RA-negative fraction. The source is a man between 18 and 29 years old in good health. J is TRBJ2-2 and V is TRBV10-1, with D possibly being TRBD1 or TRBD2 (6 bases each). CDR3: CASQGGSAGELFF. CDR3 DNA: TGCGCCAGCCAAGGGGGGAGCGCCGGGGAGCTGTTTTTT.